The source of this TCR beta chain is a study of OX40 agonist ivuxolimab in advanced cancers. Study details: Dose-escalation subjects each had hepatocellular carcinoma, melanoma, renal cell or head and neck cancer. Anti-PD-1, anti-PD-L1 or anti-CTLA-4 therapy given earlier was allowed, and roughly 38% had some.

This clone was seen a single time. The antigen is undetermined. Trimming cost V 1 base and J 3 bases, with 4 bases left between them. The length of the CDR3 is 12 residues. The germline gives CDR1 SGHVS, CDR2 FQNEAQ. Findings and limits, study-wide: Among the lowest levels of clonal expansion were found in partial responders at 0.1-3.0 mg/kg.

A history of autoimmune disease or systemic immunosuppression excluded patients. The method was immunoSEQ multiplex PCR; TCRdb's version includes in-frame clones alone and lacks a portion of them. The sample lists 66,000 or so clones; 85% were seen once. Source: CD4+ or CD8+ T cells sorted from blood, taken in a trial of the OX40 agonist ivuxolimab. The gene calls are TRBV7-8 and TRBJ2-7; D is uncertain. The clonotype comes from an adult with an advanced solid tumor such as melanoma, head and neck, liver or kidney cancer. The CDR3 DNA reads TGTGCCAGCAGCTTAGTGGGCTACGAGCAGTACTTC. Its translation: CASSLVGYEQYF.